This note documents a single TCR beta chain sequence. Other nucleotide sequences from this sample produce the same CDR3. This specimen comes from a study of blood T cell repertoires in COVID-19. Background on the study: Donors in the United States, Italy and Spain gave samples during acute or convalescent COVID-19. T cells, B-cell-depleted T cells, or PBMCs provided the cDNA or gDNA that served as material.

Original processing notes: Researchers report that nucleated cell counts were estimated from reference gene primer amplification. Here immunoSEQ multiplex PCR was the method, and the copy in TCRdb shows in-frame clones only, minus some. V and J calls and clone size are copied from that table; D and trimming were computed from the DNA. The sample includes roughly 260,000 clones, more than 85% of them seen just once. V shed 4 bases and J 4 bases; nucleotides not matched to a gene: 6. The length of the CDR3 is 14 residues. CDR1 and CDR2 (germline): LNHDA, SQIVND (reference sequence). Followed longitudinally, the Seattle patients had been enrolled during active infection.

Sequencing used peripheral blood. The TCR sequence derives from a person aged 18-35 years with COVID-19, enrolled during active disease. The chain has TRBV19 and TRBJ2-7; 8 positions agree with TRBD2. This chain's CDR3 is CASSTGLGSYEQYF. The CDR3 DNA sequence: TGTGCCAGTAGTACGGGACTAGGTAGTTACGAGCAGTACTTC.